This TCR beta chain was found in a study of T cells after yellow fever vaccination. Study-wide points: Though weaker, the secondary response peaked faster, on day 5 versus 15. The bulk population could contribute abundant contaminating clonotypes to FACS-sorted repertoires.

Production of TCR cDNA was by 5'RACE template switching, which also added a universal primer site and UMIs. TCRdb called the 5' RACE reads again in MiXCR, with one record for every CDR3 protein. The repertoire consists of about 350,000 distinct CDR3 sequences, with under 14% occurring once and the leading ten covering around 19%. With respect to this clonotype: The antigen is unknown.

J gave up 0 bases and V 6 bases, and 8 bases lay outside the gene matches. CDR3 length: 16 residues. This sample comprised PBMCs, obtained on the day of the first yellow fever vaccination. The chain has TRBV12-3 or TRBV12-4 and TRBJ1-5, with TRBD1 matching 7 bases. The source of this sequence is a man between 18 and 29 years old who received the YFV17D yellow fever vaccine. CDR3 region: CASSKRQGYSNQPQHF. CDR3 sequence (DNA): TGTGCCAGCAGCAAGAGACAGGGCTATAGCAATCAGCCCCAGCATTTT.